A single sample is the source of the 23 T cell receptor beta chains below, sequenced in a study of blood T cell repertoires in COVID-19. Sequenced by immunoSEQ multiplex PCR; TCRdb stores in-frame clones only, minus some. In the table there are about 480,000 clones, approximately 88% of which are singletons. What was sequenced was PBMCs or T cells enriched from blood (not recorded which). The receptor set was obtained from a woman between 35 and 50 years old who had recovered from COVID-19.

The V call is TRBV14, the J call TRBJ2-7; TRBD2 is a possible D gene (5 bases). Germline V gene lookup returns CDR1 SGHDN and CDR2 FVKESK. The V and J ends lost 2 bases and 13 bases respectively, with 18 bases between them. The CDR3 length is 13 residues. For the CDR3, the DNA is TGTGCCAGCAGCCAATTTCCCGCTAAAGGAGGATACTTC. Translated: CASSQFPAKGGYF.

The rearrangement joins TRBV19 to TRBJ1-2; 9 nucleotides agree with TRBD1. Germline trimming cut 6 bases from V and 5 bases from J; bases unmatched to any gene: 10. The CDR3 runs 15 residues. Germline V gene sequence: CDR1 LNHDA, CDR2 SQIVND (reference sequence). The CDR3 sequence is CASRKEDRGYYGYTF. CDR3 bases: TGTGCCAGTAGAAAGGAGGACAGGGGCTATTATGGCTACACCTTC. The full variable domain, with the rest looked up from reference TRBV19 and TRBJ1-2, is DGGITQSPKYLFRKEGQNVTLSCEQNLNHDAMYWYRQDPGQGLRLIYYSQIVNDFQKGDIAEGYSVSREKKESFPLTVTSAQKNPTAFYLCASRKEDRGYYGYTFGSGTRLTVV.

This clone appeared once. The CDR3 is CASSQVAENTEAFF. The DNA of the CDR3 is TGCGCCAGCAGCCAAGTCGCGGAGAACACTGAAGCTTTCTTT. This rearrangement joins TRBV4-3 to TRBJ1-1, with D uncertain. V dropped 1 base and J dropped 1 base, with 7 bases sitting between them. This CDR3 comprises 14 residues. Per the germline V gene, CDR1 is LGHNA and CDR2 is YSLEER.

The chain combines TRBV6-5 with TRBJ2-3; 7 bases line up with TRBD1. Germline V gene data show CDR1 as MNHEY and CDR2 as SVGAGI. The ends lost 1 base at V and 1 base at J; junction bases unmatched: 2. The CDR3 runs 15 residues. The CDR3 region is CASSYFQGGTDTQYF. CDR3 sequence (DNA): TGTGCCAGCAGTTACTTCCAGGGGGGCACAGATACGCAGTATTTT.

The chain couples TRBV21-1 to TRBJ2-7; the table's D call TRBD1 went unverified against the DNA. TRBV21-1 is listed as a pseudogene. The CDR3 has 17 amino acids. The DNA for the CDR3 is TGTGCCAGCAGCCCATACGTCAGGGCAGGGGTTCCCCTCGAGCAGTACTTC. It specifies CASSPYVRAGVPLEQYF.

This chain joins TRBV20-1 and TRBJ1-5; D gene ambiguous. Germline V CDR1 and CDR2: DFQATT, SNEGSKA (reference sequence). This CDR3 has 14 amino acids. Trimming pared 3 bases from V and 5 bases from J, leaving 14 bases between. The CDR3 DNA reads TGCAGTGCTAGTTTGGGAGGGAACGATCAGCCCCAGCATTTT. Translation: CSASLGGNDQPQHF.

This sequence joins TRBV29-1 and TRBJ2-3, with D perhaps TRBD2 (6 bases). CDR1 and CDR2 (germline): SQVTM, ANQGSEA. There are 16 residues in the CDR3. V was shortened by 1 base and J by 2 bases, with 16 bases between the two germline ends. CDR3 sequence (DNA): TGCAGCGTTGAAGGCTCTAGCGACCTTTCCACAGATACGCAGTATTTT. Translation: CSVEGSSDLSTDTQYF.

With regard to this clone: A read error may produce the germline difference seen at one junction end. J is TRBJ2-3 and V is TRBV4-2; D is perhaps TRBD2 (5 bases). Germline CDR1 LGHNA, CDR2 YNFKEQ. This CDR3 comprises 11 residues. CDR3 coding DNA: TGCGCCAGCACCTCGGGGGATACGCAGTATTTT. As protein: CASTSGDTQYF.

V gene TRBV2 combines with J gene TRBJ1-2; the match to TRBD1 covers 12 bases. The CDR3 consists of 14 residues. Germline CDR1 and CDR2: SNHLY and FYNNEI. The trim removed 8 bases at V and 7 bases at J, leaving 8 bases unmatched. CDR3: CASVTGQGARGYTF. The CDR3 DNA follows: TGTGCCAGCGTGACGGGACAGGGGGCGCGTGGCTACACCTTC.

The CDR3, as DNA: TGTGCCAGCAGCTTTGGACTGCTTTACGAGCAGTACTTC. It yields the protein CASSFGLLYEQYF. The chain has TRBV5-4 and TRBJ2-7; D might be TRBD2 (5 bases). Deletions cut 2 bases from V and 4 bases from J, with 10 bases between. The CDR3 has 13 residues. Looked up from germline, CDR1 is SGHNT and CDR2 is YYREEE (reference sequence).

The rearrangement uses TRBV21-1 and TRBJ2-1; the table's D call TRBD2 went unverified against the DNA. TRBV21-1 is a pseudogene locus. The CDR3 is 15 amino acids. The CDR3 DNA sequence: TGTGCCAGCAGCAAAGGTCTAGCGGGAGAAGGTGAGCAGTTCTTC. As protein: CASSKGLAGEGEQFF.

This clone occurred once. The chain is built from TRBV6-5 and TRBJ2-7; D is perhaps TRBD1 (6 bases). CDR3 length equals 15 residues. CDR1 is MNHEY and CDR2 is SVGAGI in the germline V gene. The V gene lost 5 bases and the J gene lost 4 bases, with 18 bases spanning the gap. The CDR3 nucleotides are TGTGCCAGCAGTCGGGGAACAGGGTCTGATTACGAGCAGTACTTC. Encoded protein: CASSRGTGSDYEQYF.

The chain uses TRBV2 and TRBJ2-7, with 11 bases that match TRBD2. Germline assignment: CDR1 SNHLY and CDR2 FYNNEI. V was pared by 8 bases and J by 2 bases, with 5 bases of the junction left unmatched. The length of the CDR3 is 14 residues. The CDR3 nucleotides read TGTGCCAGCGAGCTAGCGGGAGGCACCTACGAGCAGTACTTC. Residues: CASELAGGTYEQYF.

This sequence joins TRBV7-6 and TRBJ2-1; weak D call: TRBD1 (5 bases). Germline V gene sequence: CDR1 SGHVS, CDR2 FNYEAQ. There are 15 residues in the CDR3. Trimming removed 3 bases at V and 6 bases at J, with 15 bases between. The CDR3 protein is CASSFSGPQGNEQFF. The CDR3 region has the DNA TGTGCCAGCAGCTTTTCGGGCCCCCAGGGCAATGAGCAGTTCTTC.

The chain joins TRBV4-2 to TRBJ2-7; D perhaps matches TRBD2 (5 bases). Looked up from germline, CDR1 is LGHNA and CDR2 is YNFKEQ. CDR3 length: 14 amino acids. Trimming cost V 4 bases and J 7 bases, with 17 bases left between them. CDR3 sequence reads: CASSPRWEQMEQYF. The CDR3 DNA follows: TGTGCCAGCAGCCCCCGGTGGGAGCAGATGGAGCAGTACTTC.

This clone occurred once. Written as DNA, the CDR3 is TGTGCCAGCAGCTTCGTGATTAGCGGCCCTTCGAACACCGGGGAGCTGTTTTTT. Its protein is CASSFVISGPSNTGELFF. The chain couples TRBV7-9 to TRBJ2-2; TRBD2 might be the D (6 bases). Trimming shortened V by 3 bases and J by 0 bases, and 17 bases separated the two germline ends. CDR3 length: 18 amino acids. Germline CDR1 is SEHNR and CDR2 is FQNEAQ (reference sequence).

CDR3 in amino acids: CASSQGGGPYNEQFF. CDR3 coding DNA: TGCGCCAGCAGCCAAGGGGGGGGACCCTACAATGAGCAGTTCTTC. The genes are TRBV4-3 and TRBJ2-1, with TRBD2 matching 7 bases. Looked up from germline, CDR1 is LGHNA and CDR2 is YSLEER. V shed 1 base, J shed 2 bases, and the junction held 2 bases outside the gene matches. The CDR3 contains 15 residues.

This clone was picked up one time. The J gene is TRBJ2-5, the V gene TRBV11-2; a weak D match, TRBD2 (5 bases). This CDR3 is built from 15 residues. With 4 bases removed from V and 7 bases from J, the gap between germline ends came to 19 bases. Germline values: CDR1 SGHAT, CDR2 FQNNGV. In nucleotides, the CDR3 is TGTGCCAGCAGCTCCCCCGCCGGTCTCGGAGGGACCCAGTACTTC. This translates into CASSSPAGLGGTQYF.

This clone was counted between two and nine times. One end of the junction is discordant with germline, which a read error may explain. This chain joins TRBV7-7 and TRBJ2-2, with D possibly TRBD2 on 6 matching bases. The length of the CDR3 is 15 residues. The germline V gene has CDR1 SSHAT and CDR2 FNYEAQ (reference sequence). This CDR3 reads CASSLEGGPTGELFF. The CDR3 nucleotides read TGTGCTAGCAGCTTAGAGGGAGGTCCCACCGGGGAGCTGTTTTTT.

The genes are TRBV29-1 and TRBJ1-1; tentative D call: TRBD1 (6 bases). V lost 3 bases and J 7 bases, leaving 12 bases between the germline ends. The CDR3 is 12 residues long. Germline V gene sequence: CDR1 SQVTM, CDR2 ANQGSEA. CDR3 bases: TGCAGCGTTGATGGGGGGGGGCTTGAAGCTTTCTTT. This translates into CSVDGGGLEAFF. Using reference TRBV29-1 and TRBJ1-1 for the parts outside the CDR3, the full variable domain is SAVISQKPSRDICQRGTSLTIQCQVDSQVTMMFWYRQQPGQSLTLIATANQGSEATYESGFVIDKFPISRPNLTFSTLTVSNMSPEDSSIYLCSVDGGGLEAFFGQGTRLTVV.

The CDR3 loop is CASSMGGTGEYGYTF. Here the CDR3 DNA reads TGTGCCAGTAGTATGGGGGGGACAGGGGAGTATGGCTACACCTTC. The chain recombines TRBV19 with TRBJ1-2; 10 bases fit TRBD1. J gave up 5 bases and V 3 bases, and 6 bases lay outside the gene matches. This CDR3 has 15 amino acids. The germline V gene encodes CDR1 LNHDA and CDR2 SQIVND (reference sequence).

This clone showed up just a few times. The chain couples TRBV19 to TRBJ2-1; 7 bases align to TRBD1. CDR1 LNHDA and CDR2 SQIVND come from the germline V gene (reference sequence). The length of the CDR3 is 14 residues. The J segment lost 2 bases and the V segment lost 9 bases, leaving 7 bases of the junction unmatched. The CDR3: CASSGGTTYNEQFF. Here the CDR3 DNA reads TGTGCCAGCTCAGGGGGTACAACCTACAATGAGCAGTTCTTC.

About this clone: This CDR3 is also generated by other DNA sequences in the sample. V is TRBV7-2 and J is TRBJ1-1; possible D gene TRBD1, 5 bases. Germline V CDR1 and CDR2: SGHTA, FQGNSA. CDR3 length: 13 residues. V was pared by 4 bases and J by 1 base, with 7 bases between. The CDR3 nucleotides read TGTGCCAGCAGCTCAGACAGGAACACTGAAGCTTTCTTT. This translates into CASSSDRNTEAFF.